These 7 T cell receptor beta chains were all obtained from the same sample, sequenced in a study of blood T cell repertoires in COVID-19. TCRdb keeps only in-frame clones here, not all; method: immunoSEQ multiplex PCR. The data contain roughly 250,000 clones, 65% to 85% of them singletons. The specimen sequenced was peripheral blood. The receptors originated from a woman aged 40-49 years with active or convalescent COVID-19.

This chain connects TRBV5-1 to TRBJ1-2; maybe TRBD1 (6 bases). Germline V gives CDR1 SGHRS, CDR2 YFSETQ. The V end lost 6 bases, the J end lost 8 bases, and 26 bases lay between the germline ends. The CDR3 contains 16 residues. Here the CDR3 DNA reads TGCGCCAGCAACCCGCGGCCAGGGGAGTCAGTAGGGGGCTACACCTTC. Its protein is CASNPRPGESVGGYTF.

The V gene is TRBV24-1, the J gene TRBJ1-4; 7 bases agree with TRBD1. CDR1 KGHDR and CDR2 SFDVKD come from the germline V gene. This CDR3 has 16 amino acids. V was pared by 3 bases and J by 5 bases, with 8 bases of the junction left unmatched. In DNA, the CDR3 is TGTGCCACCAGTGATCCCCCCGGGACAGAGAATGAAAAACTGTTTTTT. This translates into CATSDPPGTENEKLFF.

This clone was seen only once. The CDR3 loop is CASRETGGTTEAFF. The CDR3 region has the DNA TGTGCCAGTAGGGAAACAGGGGGAACCACTGAAGCTTTCTTT. The V and J genes are TRBV19 and TRBJ1-1; the match to TRBD1 covers 8 bases. Germline-derived CDR1 and CDR2 are LNHDA and SQIVND (reference sequence). V gave up 6 bases and J gave up 4 bases; unmatched junction bases: 7. This CDR3 has 14 amino acids.

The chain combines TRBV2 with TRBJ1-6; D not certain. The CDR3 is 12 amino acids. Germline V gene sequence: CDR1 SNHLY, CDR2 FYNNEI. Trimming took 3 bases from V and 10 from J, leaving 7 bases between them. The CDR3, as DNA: TGTGCCAGCAGTGACGGGGTCTCACCCCTCCACTTT. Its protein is CASSDGVSPLHF.

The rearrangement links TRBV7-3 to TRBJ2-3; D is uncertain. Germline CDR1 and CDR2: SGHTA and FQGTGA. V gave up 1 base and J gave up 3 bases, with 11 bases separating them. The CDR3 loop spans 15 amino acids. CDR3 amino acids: CASSLSSSRTDTQYF. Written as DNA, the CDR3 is TGTGCCAGCAGCTTAAGTTCGAGTAGAACAGATACGCAGTATTTT.

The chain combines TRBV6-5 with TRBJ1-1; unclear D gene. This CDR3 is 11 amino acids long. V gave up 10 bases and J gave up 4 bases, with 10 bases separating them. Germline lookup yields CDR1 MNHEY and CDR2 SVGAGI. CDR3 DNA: TGTGCCACCCTCTCGAGCACTGAAGCTTTCTTT. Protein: CATLSSTEAFF.

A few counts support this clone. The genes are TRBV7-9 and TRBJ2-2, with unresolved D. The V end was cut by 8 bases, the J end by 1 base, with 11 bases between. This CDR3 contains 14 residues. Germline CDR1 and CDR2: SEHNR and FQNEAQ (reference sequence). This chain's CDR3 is CASSPRENTGELFF. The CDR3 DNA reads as TGTGCCAGCTCGCCACGCGAGAACACCGGGGAGCTGTTTTTT.